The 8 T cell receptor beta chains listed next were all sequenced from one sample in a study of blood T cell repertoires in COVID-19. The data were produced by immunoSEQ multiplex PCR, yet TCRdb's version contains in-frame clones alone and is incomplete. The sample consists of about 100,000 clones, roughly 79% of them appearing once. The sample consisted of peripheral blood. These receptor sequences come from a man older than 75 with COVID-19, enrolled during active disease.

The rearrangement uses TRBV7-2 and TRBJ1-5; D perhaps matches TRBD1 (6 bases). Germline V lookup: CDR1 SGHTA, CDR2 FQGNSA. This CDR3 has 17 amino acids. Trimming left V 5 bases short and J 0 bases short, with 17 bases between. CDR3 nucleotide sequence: TGTGCCAGCAGCCCCCGGACAGACCCTACTAGCAATCAGCCCCAGCATTTT. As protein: CASSPRTDPTSNQPQHF.

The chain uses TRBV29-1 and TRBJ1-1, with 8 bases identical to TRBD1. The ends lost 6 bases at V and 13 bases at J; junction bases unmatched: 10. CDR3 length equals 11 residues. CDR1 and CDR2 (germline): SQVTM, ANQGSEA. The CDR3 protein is CSVVVDRGFFF. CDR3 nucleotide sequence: TGCAGCGTCGTAGTAGACAGGGGATTTTTCTTT.

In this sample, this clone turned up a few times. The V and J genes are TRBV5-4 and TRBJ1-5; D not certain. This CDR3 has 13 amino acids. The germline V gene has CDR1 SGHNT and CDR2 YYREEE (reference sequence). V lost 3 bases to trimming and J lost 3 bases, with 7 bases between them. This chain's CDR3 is CASSSEINQPQHF. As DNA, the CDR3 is TGTGCCAGCAGCTCAGAAATCAATCAGCCCCAGCATTTT.

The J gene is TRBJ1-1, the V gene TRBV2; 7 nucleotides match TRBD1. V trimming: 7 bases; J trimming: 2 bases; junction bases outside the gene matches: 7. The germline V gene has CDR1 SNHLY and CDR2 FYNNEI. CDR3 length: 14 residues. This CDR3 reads CASNLQGSNTEAFF. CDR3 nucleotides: TGTGCCAGCAACCTACAGGGGTCTAACACTGAAGCTTTCTTT.

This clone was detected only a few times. The CDR3 DNA sequence: TGTGCCAGTAGTATGACCCGGGGACAGCCCCAGCATTTT. Translation gives CASSMTRGQPQHF. The V and J genes are TRBV19 and TRBJ1-5; D gene ambiguous. The length of the CDR3 is 13 residues. Germline loops: CDR1 LNHDA, CDR2 SQIVND (reference sequence). V gave up 3 bases and J gave up 7 bases, with 10 bases separating them.

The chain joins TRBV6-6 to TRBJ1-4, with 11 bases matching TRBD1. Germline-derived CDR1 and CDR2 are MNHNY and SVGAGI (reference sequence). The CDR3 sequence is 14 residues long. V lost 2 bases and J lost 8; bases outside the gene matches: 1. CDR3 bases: TGTGCCAGCAGTTACGGACAGGGGGCAGAAAAACTGTTTTTT. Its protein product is CASSYGQGAEKLFF.

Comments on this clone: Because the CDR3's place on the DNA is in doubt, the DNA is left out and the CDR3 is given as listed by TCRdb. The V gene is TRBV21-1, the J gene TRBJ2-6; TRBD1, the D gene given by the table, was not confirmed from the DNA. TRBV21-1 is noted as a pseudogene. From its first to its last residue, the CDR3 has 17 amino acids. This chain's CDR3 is CASSKVGQGSGANVLTF.

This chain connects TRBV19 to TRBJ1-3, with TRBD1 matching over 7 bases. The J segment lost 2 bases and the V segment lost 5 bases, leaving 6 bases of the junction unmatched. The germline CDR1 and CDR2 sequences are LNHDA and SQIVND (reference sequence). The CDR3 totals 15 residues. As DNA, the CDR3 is TGTGCCAGTAGTTCAACAGGGGATGCTGGAAACACCATATATTTT. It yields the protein CASSSTGDAGNTIYF. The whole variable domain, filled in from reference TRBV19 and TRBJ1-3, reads DGGITQSPKYLFRKEGQNVTLSCEQNLNHDAMYWYRQDPGQGLRLIYYSQIVNDFQKGDIAEGYSVSREKKESFPLTVTSAQKNPTAFYLCASSSTGDAGNTIYFGEGSWLTVV.